The subject of this entry is one T cell receptor beta chain. Its antigen is undetermined. The junction and the germline gene differ at one end; a read error may be behind it. Repertoires were generated with immunoSEQ multiplex PCR, while TCRdb's copy carries only in-frame clones and drops some. Of fewer than 30,000 clones in the sample, more than 75% were seen once. The CDR3 has 13 amino acids. In germline, CDR1 is SEHNR, CDR2 FQNEAQ (reference sequence). This sample was taken from a study of T cells in narcolepsy. Study-wide results and limits: Same-patient CSF and blood CD4+ T cell clonotypes included HCRT-specific and TRIB2-specific autoreactive ones.

Sequencing input: CD45RA- memory CD4+ T cells from PBMCs. The clonotype was recovered from a human donor with narcolepsy. The chain has TRBV7-9 and TRBJ1-1; possibly TRBD1 for D (5 bases). CDR3: CASSWGLNTETFF. In nucleotides, the CDR3 is TGTGCCAGCAGCTGGGGACTGAACACTGAAACTTTCTTT. Together with reference TRBV7-9 and TRBJ1-1, the CDR3 gives the full variable domain: DTGVSQNPRHKITKRGQNVTFRCDPISEHNRLYWYRQTLGQGPEFLTYFQNEAQLEKSRLLSDRFSAERPKGSFSTLEIQRTEQGDSAMYLCASSWGLNTETFFGQGTRLTVV.